The 32 T cell receptor beta chains given below trace back to one sample, sequenced in a study of blood T cell repertoires in COVID-19. Data came from immunoSEQ multiplex PCR; TCRdb stores just in-frame clones and leaves some out. Of 94,000 or so clones in the sample, more than 65% were seen once. The sample was peripheral blood. The receptors come from a man aged 60 to 75 with acute or convalescent COVID-19.

This clone was found once. The V and J genes are TRBV6-6 and TRBJ2-3, with TRBD2 identical over 9 bases. There are 15 residues in the CDR3. Germline lookup yields CDR1 MNHNY and CDR2 SVGAGI (reference sequence). Trimming cost V 5 bases and J 4 bases; bases outside gene matches: 7. The CDR3 coding sequence is TGTGCCAGCAGTCAAGAGGGACTAGCACCAGATACGCAGTATTTT. Amino acid sequence: CASSQEGLAPDTQYF.

The chain carries TRBV21-1 and TRBJ1-5; no check of the table's D call, TRBD1, against the DNA was made. TRBV21-1 is assigned pseudogene status. The CDR3 runs 17 residues. CDR3 DNA: TGTGCCAGCAGGAAACAGGGGGGTCCCTATAGCAATCAGCCCCAGCATTTT. It codes for CASRKQGGPYSNQPQHF.

The chain links TRBV7-6 to TRBJ2-3; a weak D match, TRBD1 (5 bases). Germline loops: CDR1 SGHVS, CDR2 FNYEAQ. CDR3 length: 16 residues. Trimming shortened V by 5 bases and J by 0 bases, and 15 bases separated the two germline ends. This CDR3 reads CASSPGQGVSTDTQYF. As DNA, the CDR3 is TGTGCCAGCAGCCCAGGTCAGGGCGTGAGCACAGATACGCAGTATTTT.

The gene calls are TRBV4-1 and TRBJ1-1; a weak D match, TRBD1 (6 bases). Per the germline V gene, CDR1 is MGHRA and CDR2 is YSYEKL. The V gene lost 4 bases and the J gene lost 1 base, with 13 bases spanning the gap. The CDR3 has 15 amino acids. The chain's CDR3 is CASSLEGQSNTEAFF. DNA of the CDR3: TGCGCCAGCAGCCTCGAAGGACAGTCGAACACTGAAGCTTTCTTT.

This clone was seen a few times. This sequence joins TRBV7-9 and TRBJ1-4; D is ambiguous. The V end was cut by 5 bases, the J end by 0 bases, with 7 bases between. Germline lookup yields CDR1 SEHNR and CDR2 FQNEAQ (reference sequence). The CDR3 spans 14 residues. The DNA for the CDR3 is TGTGCCAGCAGCCCCCAGGCAACTAATGAAAAACTGTTTTTT. This encodes CASSPQATNEKLFF.

Comment on this clone: Its ends do not fully match the called genes, so a read error is possible. Within the sample, other DNA sequences also encode this same CDR3. V gene TRBV5-1 combines with J gene TRBJ2-2; the D gene is possibly TRBD1 (6 bases). Germline V CDR1 and CDR2: SGHRS, YFSETQ. CDR3 length: 14 amino acids. The CDR3 sequence: CASRPGQNTGELFF. CDR3 DNA sequence: TGCGCTAGCAGACCGGGACAGAACACCGGGGAGCTGTTTTTT.

The chain carries TRBV7-9 and TRBJ1-5, with 9 positions matching TRBD1. The CDR3 length is 16 residues. V was clipped by 5 bases and J by 1 base; unmatched bases: 6. Germline V lookup: CDR1 SEHNR, CDR2 FQNEAQ (reference sequence). The CDR3 spells CASSLGTGRSNQPQHF. The CDR3 DNA reads TGTGCCAGCAGCCTCGGGACAGGGAGGAGCAATCAGCCCCAGCATTTT. Full variable domain (rest looked up from reference TRBV7-9 and TRBJ1-5): DTGVSQNPRHKITKRGQNVTFRCDPISEHNRLYWYRQTLGQGPEFLTYFQNEAQLEKSRLLSDRFSAERPKGSFSTLEIQRTEQGDSAMYLCASSLGTGRSNQPQHFGDGTRLSIL.

This chain uses TRBV2 with TRBJ2-7; 7 bases match TRBD1. The length of the CDR3 is 13 residues. After removal of 6 bases from V and 9 bases from J, the junction contained 11 bases not matched to a gene. CDR1 SNHLY and CDR2 FYNNEI come from the germline V gene. Here the CDR3 DNA reads TGTGCCAGCAGAGAAACCCGGACAGGCACGCAGTACTTC. This codes for CASRETRTGTQYF. Full variable domain (remainder filled in from reference TRBV2 and TRBJ2-7): EPEVTQTPSHQVTQMGQEVILRCVPISNHLYFYWYRQILGQKVEFLVSFYNNEISEKSEIFDDQFSVERPDGSNFTLKIRSTKLEDSAMYFCASRETRTGTQYFGPGTRLTVT.

The chain employs TRBV27 and TRBJ2-3; 7 nucleotides agree with TRBD2. V dropped 2 bases and J dropped 5; count of bases not matched to a gene: 10. Looked up from germline, CDR1 is MNHEY and CDR2 is SMNVEV (reference sequence). The CDR3 loop spans 16 amino acids. The CDR3 nucleotides are TGTGCCAGCAGTTTAGGACTAGGACCCACTGAAGATACGCAGTATTTT. It specifies CASSLGLGPTEDTQYF.

The chain couples TRBV5-1 to TRBJ2-5; possible D gene TRBD1, 6 bases. Trimming stripped 4 bases from V and 4 bases from J, with 17 bases between. This CDR3 has 15 residues. The germline gives CDR1 SGHRS, CDR2 YFSETQ. CDR3 sequence (DNA): TGCGCCAGCAGCCCGGTCGGTCCAGGGGTAGAGACCCAGTACTTC. Amino acid sequence: CASSPVGPGVETQYF.

The chain couples TRBV5-4 to TRBJ2-3; 9 nucleotides align to TRBD1. The CDR3 extends over 15 amino acids. CDR1 and CDR2 from the germline V gene are SGHNT and YYREEE (reference sequence). J gave up 6 bases and V 4 bases, and 9 bases lay outside the gene matches. This chain's CDR3 is CASSQLGTGFDTQYF. CDR3 bases: TGTGCCAGCAGCCAGCTTGGGACAGGGTTTGATACGCAGTATTTT.

This chain links TRBV6-5 with TRBJ2-7; tentatively, D is TRBD2 (6 bases). Trimming took off 6 bases at V and 2 bases at J, with 14 bases between the two ends. This CDR3 is built from 14 residues. The germline V gene encodes CDR1 MNHEY and CDR2 SVGAGI. CDR3 bases: TGTGCCAGCAGAACAAATCCGGGGGCCTACGAGCAGTACTTC. Its protein product is CASRTNPGAYEQYF.

This clone was found a few times. This chain links TRBV6-6 with TRBJ1-5; D possibly corresponds to TRBD1 (5 bases). Germline V gives CDR1 MNHNY, CDR2 SVGAGI (reference sequence). The V end was cut by 7 bases, the J end by 3 bases, with 13 bases between. The CDR3 has 14 amino acids. Here the CDR3 DNA reads TGTGCCAGCAAGTACGGACAATTCAATCAGCCCCAGCATTTT. This codes for CASKYGQFNQPQHF.

The chain has TRBV5-6 and TRBJ2-1; no firm D call. CDR1 and CDR2 (germline): SGHDT, YYEEEE. Trimming pared 2 bases from V and 3 bases from J, leaving 6 bases between. This CDR3 has 13 amino acids. CDR3 sequence: CASSLEHYNEQFF. DNA of the CDR3: TGTGCCAGCAGCTTAGAACACTACAATGAGCAGTTCTTC. Using reference TRBV5-6 and TRBJ2-1 for the parts outside the CDR3, the full variable domain is DAGVTQSPTHLIKTRGQQVTLRCSPKSGHDTVSWYQQALGQGPQFIFQYYEEEERQRGNFPDRFSGHQFPNYSSELNVNALLLGDSALYLCASSLEHYNEQFFGPGTRLTVL.

The rearrangement joins TRBV12-3 or TRBV12-4 to TRBJ1-2; TRBD1 might be the D (5 bases). V lost 6 bases and J lost 12, with 20 bases in between. This CDR3 spans 13 amino acids. For the CDR3, the DNA is TGTGCCAGCAGGACTGGGGGGTCCCCGGCCGACACCTTC. Translated: CASRTGGSPADTF.

The chain recombines TRBV29-1 with TRBJ2-7; D unclear. The V gene's germline CDR1 is SQVTM and CDR2 ANQGSEA. V lost 4 bases to trimming and J lost 2 bases, with 9 bases between them. The CDR3 sequence is 12 residues long. This CDR3 reads CSVGRSPYEQYF. CDR3 in DNA: TGCAGCGTTGGCAGGTCCCCCTACGAGCAGTACTTC.

The V gene is TRBV11-2, the J gene TRBJ1-3; 7 bases fit TRBD1. J was trimmed by 2 bases and V by 5 bases; bases with no gene match: 9. The CDR3 loop spans 16 amino acids. CDR1 SGHAT and CDR2 FQNNGV come from the germline V gene. CDR3 nucleotide sequence: TGTGCCAGCAGCGCCCGGGACAGCCTCACTGGAAACACCATATATTTT. This gives the protein CASSARDSLTGNTIYF.

The chain carries TRBV2 and TRBJ1-2; 8 bases are shared with TRBD1. The CDR3 extends over 14 amino acids. V lost 5 bases and J lost 3; bases outside the gene matches: 5. Germline CDR1 is SNHLY and CDR2 is FYNNEI. The CDR3 here is CASSPLQGDYGYTF. For the CDR3, the DNA is TGTGCCAGCAGTCCGTTACAGGGGGACTATGGCTACACCTTC. The full variable domain, with the rest looked up from reference TRBV2 and TRBJ1-2, is EPEVTQTPSHQVTQMGQEVILRCVPISNHLYFYWYRQILGQKVEFLVSFYNNEISEKSEIFDDQFSVERPDGSNFTLKIRSTKLEDSAMYFCASSPLQGDYGYTFGSGTRLTVV.

The chain couples TRBV21-1 to TRBJ2-7; the DNA was not compared with TRBD1, the D call given in the table. TRBV21-1 is annotated as a pseudogene. The CDR3 consists of 15 residues. The CDR3 DNA reads as TGTGCCAGCAGCAAAACCGGGACACCTTTCTACGAGCAGTACTTC. Protein sequence: CASSKTGTPFYEQYF.

The chain couples TRBV28 to TRBJ2-4, with D maybe TRBD2 (6 bases). This CDR3 spans 16 amino acids. Trimming took off 8 bases at V and 4 bases at J, with 21 bases between the two ends. The V gene's germline CDR1 is MDHEN and CDR2 SYDVKM. CDR3 in amino acids: CASFSPRLAGKNIQYF. DNA for the CDR3: TGTGCCAGCTTCAGCCCCCGACTCGCGGGGAAAAACATTCAGTACTTC.

This clone was counted only a few times. The chain recombines TRBV28 with TRBJ1-3; 7 bases match TRBD1. The ends lost 3 bases at V and 0 bases at J; junction bases unmatched: 11. The CDR3 runs 18 residues. From germline, CDR1 is MDHEN and CDR2 SYDVKM. CDR3 coding DNA: TGTGCCAGCAGTTTTGTATTGTCAGACAGGGACTCTGGAAACACCATATATTTT. This codes for CASSFVLSDRDSGNTIYF.

The chain is built from TRBV5-4 and TRBJ2-1, with a tentative D call TRBD2 (6 bases). The CDR3 consists of 13 residues. The V gene lost 4 bases and the J gene lost 7 bases, with 12 bases spanning the gap. The V gene's germline CDR1 is SGHNT and CDR2 YYREEE (reference sequence). This chain's CDR3 is CASSVTSRNEQFF. The CDR3 DNA is TGTGCCAGCAGCGTTACTAGCCGGAATGAGCAGTTCTTC.

V and J are TRBV7-9 and TRBJ2-3; possibly TRBD2 for D (5 bases). V was pared by 6 bases and J by 6 bases, with 22 bases between. The CDR3 totals 16 residues. The germline V gene encodes CDR1 SEHNR and CDR2 FQNEAQ (reference sequence). The DNA of the CDR3 is TGTGCCAGCAGTCCCGGTTCTGGAGGCGGTTCGGATACGCAGTATTTT. Translating it yields CASSPGSGGGSDTQYF.

The chain couples TRBV5-5 to TRBJ2-1, with TRBD1 matching over 11 bases. From germline, CDR1 is SGHKS and CDR2 YYEKEE (reference sequence). V was pared by 4 bases and J by 0 bases, with 6 bases of the junction left unmatched. CDR3 length: 17 amino acids. The CDR3 here is CASSLGTGGTSYNEQFF. CDR3 bases: TGTGCCAGCAGCCTAGGGACAGGGGGAACCTCCTACAATGAGCAGTTCTTC.

V usage is TRBV10-3 and J usage is TRBJ2-7; 7 bases match TRBD1. CDR3 length: 14 amino acids. From germline, CDR1 is ENHRY and CDR2 SYGVKD. V lost 10 bases, J lost 6 bases, and 15 bases stayed unmatched. The CDR3 DNA is TGTGCCACAGGGGGTGGGAGCGTCGGTTTCGAGCAGTACTTC. As protein: CATGGGSVGFEQYF.

The V gene is TRBV28, the J gene TRBJ1-2; tentative D call: TRBD1 (6 bases). The CDR3 totals 13 residues. Deletions cut 3 bases from V and 5 bases from J, with 10 bases between. The germline gives CDR1 MDHEN, CDR2 SYDVKM. For the CDR3, the DNA is TGTGCCAGCAGTTTGTCAGGGGTATATGGCTACACCTTC. Its protein is CASSLSGVYGYTF.

The count of this clone is one. This chain joins TRBV3-1 (or the pseudogene TRBV3-2) and TRBJ2-7; a weak D match, TRBD1 (5 bases). The CDR3 loop spans 16 amino acids. Germline V CDR1 and CDR2: LGHDT, YNNKEL (reference sequence). Trimming removed 4 bases at V and 5 bases at J, with 21 bases between. Here the CDR3 reads CASSLALRSGNNEQYF. The CDR3 nucleotides are TGTGCCAGCAGCCTTGCCCTTAGGTCAGGGAATAACGAGCAGTACTTC.

The chain links TRBV28 to TRBJ2-1; 12 nucleotides match TRBD2. Trimming cost V 6 bases and J 10 bases; bases outside gene matches: 10. CDR3 length: 15 residues. CDR1 and CDR2 from the germline V gene are MDHEN and SYDVKM. CDR3 sequence reads: CASRASGGALREQFF. The CDR3 bases are TGTGCCAGCAGAGCTAGCGGGGGGGCCTTACGGGAGCAGTTCTTC.

The chain uses TRBV5-1 and TRBJ1-2, with 8 bases fitting TRBD1. The CDR3 has 14 amino acids. Germline trimming cut 0 bases from V and 5 bases from J; bases unmatched to any gene: 3. Germline assignment: CDR1 SGHRS and CDR2 YFSETQ. Written as DNA, the CDR3 is TGCGCCAGCAGCTTGGACCAGGGGGCGTATGGCTACACCTTC. The encoded protein is CASSLDQGAYGYTF.

This clone was recorded once. The chain is built from TRBV9 and TRBJ2-6; tentative D call: TRBD1 (5 bases). Germline loops: CDR1 SGDLS, CDR2 YYNGEE. The CDR3 is made up of 21 amino acids. The V end lost 1 base, the J end lost 1 base, and 24 bases lay between the germline ends. CDR3 sequence reads: CASSVLPAPQGRSSGANVLTF. CDR3 nucleotide sequence: TGTGCCAGCAGCGTACTCCCAGCACCTCAGGGAAGGAGTTCTGGGGCCAACGTCCTGACTTTC. The whole variable domain, filled in from reference TRBV9 and TRBJ2-6, reads DSGVTQTPKHLITATGQRVTLRCSPRSGDLSVYWYQQSLDQGLQFLIQYYNGEERAKGNILERFSAQQFPDLHSELNLSSLELGDSALYFCASSVLPAPQGRSSGANVLTFGAGSRLTVL.

The rearrangement joins TRBV18 to TRBJ2-1, with a weak D call TRBD2 (6 bases). CDR1 is KGHSH, CDR2 LQKENI, per germline. Trimming left V 5 bases short and J 6 bases short, with 17 bases between. The CDR3 extends over 15 amino acids. The CDR3 coding sequence is TGTGCCAGCTCAGCCGCGGGACTCCGAAGCAATGAGCAGTTCTTC. Translating it yields CASSAAGLRSNEQFF.

The chain has TRBV7-2 and TRBJ1-2, with TRBD1 matching over 8 bases. The germline V gene has CDR1 SGHTA and CDR2 FQGNSA. The CDR3 has 14 residues. The trim removed 5 bases at V and 3 bases at J, leaving 5 bases unmatched. CDR3 region: CASSPRTGYYGYTF. Here the CDR3 DNA reads TGTGCCAGCAGCCCGCGGACAGGGTACTATGGCTACACCTTC. The entire variable domain, with the rest obtained from reference TRBV7-2 and TRBJ1-2, is as follows: GAGVSQSPSNKVTEKGKDVELRCDPISGHTALYWYRQSLGQGLEFLIYFQGNSAPDKSGLPSDRFSAERTGGSVSTLTIQRTQQEDSAVYLCASSPRTGYYGYTFGSGTRLTVV.